Presented here are 20 T cell receptor beta chains from one specimen sequenced in a study of chemoradiotherapy in HPV16-positive cancers. Profiling relied on immunoSEQ multiplex PCR, and the TCRdb table lists in-frame clones only, not all of them. The sample gives 5,900 or so clones, roughly three quarters of which show up once; roughly 6% is in the top ten. Sequenced here: tumor tissue, sampled from a patient who underwent chemoradiotherapy. Receptor source: a human donor with HPV-associated anogenital cancer.

The chain joins TRBV5-6 to TRBJ1-2, with no clear D. Trimming pared 5 bases from V and 8 bases from J, leaving 16 bases between. Germline CDR1 is SGHDT and CDR2 is YYEEEE. The CDR3 is made up of 13 amino acids. Here the CDR3 DNA reads TGTGCCAGCAGGGACTTAGCACCCGGGGGCTACACCTTC. Protein: CASRDLAPGGYTF. The entire variable domain, with the rest obtained from reference TRBV5-6 and TRBJ1-2, is as follows: DAGVTQSPTHLIKTRGQQVTLRCSPKSGHDTVSWYQQALGQGPQFIFQYYEEEERQRGNFPDRFSGHQFPNYSSELNVNALLLGDSALYLCASRDLAPGGYTFGSGTRLTVV.

V usage is TRBV29-1 and J usage is TRBJ1-2; 10 positions match TRBD1. This CDR3 spans 13 amino acids. CDR1 is SQVTM and CDR2 is ANQGSEA in the germline V gene. J lost 8 bases, V lost 4 bases, and 7 bases had no gene match. In nucleotides, the CDR3 is TGCAGCGTTGGACAGGGGGCGCTTGAAGGCTACACCTTC. As protein: CSVGQGALEGYTF.

The rearrangement joins TRBV18 to TRBJ1-3; D gene uncertain. Per the germline V gene, CDR1 is KGHSH and CDR2 is LQKENI. With 3 bases removed from V and 0 bases from J, the gap between germline ends came to 6 bases. The CDR3 length is 14 residues. The DNA for the CDR3 is TGTGCCAGCTCACCCCCGGGCTCTGGAAACACCATATATTTT. Its protein is CASSPPGSGNTIYF. Full variable domain (rest looked up from reference TRBV18 and TRBJ1-3): NAGVMQNPRHLVRRRGQEARLRCSPMKGHSHVYWYRQLPEEGLKFMVYLQKENIIDESGMPKERFSAEFPKEGPSILRIQQVVRGDSAAYFCASSPPGSGNTIYFGEGSWLTVV.

The gene calls are TRBV19 and TRBJ1-1; 8 nucleotides agree with TRBD1. The length of the CDR3 is 14 residues. Germline CDR1 is LNHDA and CDR2 is SQIVND (reference sequence). J was trimmed by 3 bases and V by 8 bases; bases with no gene match: 8. The CDR3 DNA reads TGTGCCAGTCATGCCAGGGGGCCATACACTGAAGCTTTCTTT. Its translation: CASHARGPYTEAFF.

A note on this clone: Other DNA sequences in this specimen translate into the identical CDR3. The J gene is TRBJ1-1, the V gene TRBV6-1, with a possible D match to TRBD1 (5 bases). Germline CDR1 reads MNHNS; CDR2 reads SASEGT. The CDR3 spans 13 residues. The ends were cut back, 4 bases at V and 1 base at J, with 7 bases in the middle. CDR3 loop: CASSGTRNTEAFF. The CDR3 nucleotides read TGTGCCAGCAGTGGGACAAGGAACACTGAAGCTTTCTTT.

The chain couples TRBV4-1 to TRBJ1-4; no reliable D call. The germline V and J ends were trimmed by 2 bases and 0 bases, with 10 bases remaining between them. CDR1 and CDR2 from the germline V gene are MGHRA and YSYEKL. The CDR3 sequence is 16 residues long. The CDR3 is CASSQIMSSTNEKLFF. The CDR3 coding sequence is TGCGCCAGCAGCCAAATAATGTCCTCAACTAATGAAAAACTGTTTTTT.

In this sample, this clone is large (0.1 to 1%). V usage is TRBV6-6 and J usage is TRBJ1-3, with D possibly matching TRBD1 (5 bases). The CDR3 is made up of 16 amino acids. Trimming stripped 3 bases from V and 0 bases from J, with 12 bases between. Germline CDR1 and CDR2: MNHNY and SVGAGI (reference sequence). The CDR3 is CASSYQGPGSGNTIYF. The CDR3, as DNA: TGTGCCAGCAGTTATCAGGGTCCCGGCTCTGGAAACACCATATATTTT.

The V and J genes are TRBV5-7 and TRBJ1-5, with 11 bases aligning to TRBD1. TRBV5-7 is an ORF for which the function is uncertain. V was pared by 1 base and J by 4 bases, with 10 bases of the junction left unmatched. The CDR3 consists of 18 residues. CDR3: CASSLIPGTGGPNQPQHF. As DNA, the CDR3 is TGTGCCAGCAGCTTGATACCAGGGACAGGGGGACCGAATCAGCCCCAGCATTTT.

The V gene is TRBV23-1, the J gene TRBJ2-1; TRBD2 is a possible D gene (5 bases). TRBV23-1 is flagged as an ORF with uncertain function. The ends were cut back, 0 bases at V and 0 bases at J, with 9 bases in the middle. This CDR3 spans 16 amino acids. CDR3 loop: CASSQSLGSSYNEQFF. Written as DNA, the CDR3 is TGCGCCAGCAGTCAATCGCTGGGGAGCTCCTACAATGAGCAGTTCTTC.

The V gene is TRBV5-5, the J gene TRBJ2-3; 7 bases agree with TRBD2. Trimming removed 1 base from V and 0 bases from J; junction bases left unmatched: 2. The CDR3 totals 15 residues. Germline values: CDR1 SGHKS, CDR2 YYEKEE (reference sequence). The CDR3 sequence is CASSLPAGSTDTQYF. The CDR3 nucleotides read TGTGCCAGCAGCTTGCCAGCGGGGAGCACAGATACGCAGTATTTT.

This clone has a single count. The chain joins TRBV4-1 to TRBJ2-1; maybe TRBD2 (5 bases). Germline CDR1 and CDR2: MGHRA and YSYEKL. The CDR3 spans 17 residues. Trimming took 0 bases from V and 3 from J, leaving 15 bases between them. CDR3 coding DNA: TGCGCCAGCAGCCAAGATGCTTTGACTACCTTCTACAATGAGCAGTTCTTC. Translation gives CASSQDALTTFYNEQFF.

The rearrangement links TRBV9 to TRBJ2-3, with TRBD1 as a possible D gene (5 bases). This CDR3 is 14 amino acids long. The V gene's germline CDR1 is SGDLS and CDR2 YYNGEE. V shed 1 base and J shed 0 bases, with 6 bases lying between them. CDR3 sequence reads: CASSVTGSTDTQYF. The DNA of the CDR3 is TGTGCCAGCAGCGTAACAGGCAGCACAGATACGCAGTATTTT. Looking up the rest from reference TRBV9 and TRBJ2-3 gives the full variable domain: DSGVTQTPKHLITATGQRVTLRCSPRSGDLSVYWYQQSLDQGLQFLIQYYNGEERAKGNILERFSAQQFPDLHSELNLSSLELGDSALYFCASSVTGSTDTQYFGPGTRLTVL.

This CDR3 is CASSEAYREGGSPGELFF. The CDR3 DNA sequence: TGTGCCAGCAGTGAAGCCTACAGGGAAGGGGGCTCTCCCGGGGAGCTGTTTTTT. The chain recombines TRBV6-1 with TRBJ2-2; 7 bases agree with TRBD1. J was trimmed by 6 bases and V by 0 bases; bases with no gene match: 13. The germline V gene encodes CDR1 MNHNS and CDR2 SASEGT. This CDR3 spans 18 amino acids.

V and J are TRBV28 and TRBJ1-5; 8 bases match TRBD1. V lost 4 bases, J lost 5 bases, and 10 bases stayed unmatched. This CDR3 has 16 residues. The germline V gene encodes CDR1 MDHEN and CDR2 SYDVKM. CDR3 sequence: CASSSLQQGDHQPQHF. The CDR3 DNA reads as TGTGCCAGCAGTTCACTTCAACAGGGGGACCATCAGCCCCAGCATTTT.

The chain combines TRBV5-4 with TRBJ2-1; D ambiguous. Trimming took 0 bases from V and 5 from J, leaving 12 bases between them. CDR1 and CDR2 from the germline V gene are SGHNT and YYREEE (reference sequence). The CDR3 is made up of 15 amino acids. CDR3 bases: TGTGCCAGCAGCTTGGTCCCGGCTAGTGACAATGAGCAGTTCTTC. It translates to CASSLVPASDNEQFF.

The rearrangement uses TRBV7-2 and TRBJ2-5; D might be TRBD2 (6 bases). There are 13 residues in the CDR3. Trimming took 5 bases from V and 2 from J, leaving 9 bases between them. Germline V gene data show CDR1 as SGHTA and CDR2 as FQGNSA. CDR3 loop: CASSAGQQETQYF. The DNA of the CDR3 is TGTGCCAGCAGCGCGGGGCAACAAGAGACCCAGTACTTC.

The table lists this clone with a count of one. J is TRBJ2-5 and V is TRBV7-2; TRBD1 matches 10 bases. There are 14 residues in the CDR3. The J segment lost 5 bases and the V segment lost 5 bases, leaving 5 bases of the junction unmatched. The V gene's germline CDR1 is SGHTA and CDR2 FQGNSA. The CDR3 reads CASSPDRGRETQYF. The CDR3 coding sequence is TGTGCCAGCAGCCCCGACAGGGGGCGGGAGACCCAGTACTTC.

The genes are TRBV2 and TRBJ1-4; 8 bases are shared with TRBD1. Germline V gene lookup returns CDR1 SNHLY and CDR2 FYNNEI. V shed 6 bases and J 3 bases; nucleotides not matched to a gene: 6. The CDR3 length is 15 residues. The CDR3 bases are TGTGCCAGCAGCCCAGGGGGCTTGGCTAATGAAAAACTGTTTTTT. Amino acid sequence: CASSPGGLANEKLFF.

The chain recombines TRBV5-1 with TRBJ1-1; D gene uncertain. The germline CDR1 and CDR2 sequences are SGHRS and YFSETQ. This CDR3 spans 14 amino acids. V lost 8 bases to trimming and J lost 0 bases, with 14 bases between them. CDR3: CASKTPYMNTEAFF. The CDR3 coding sequence is TGCGCCAGTAAGACGCCCTATATGAACACTGAAGCTTTCTTT.

This clone was detected only once. This rearrangement joins TRBV10-3 to TRBJ1-5, with 7 nucleotides matching TRBD1. V trimming: 10 bases; J trimming: 1 base; junction bases outside the gene matches: 4. This CDR3 has 13 amino acids. Germline V lookup: CDR1 ENHRY, CDR2 SYGVKD. CDR3 nucleotide sequence: TGTGCCACAGGACAGGAAAGCAATCAGCCCCAGCATTTT. This encodes CATGQESNQPQHF.